The TCR beta chain under discussion was sequenced for a study of blood T cell repertoires in COVID-19. Study overall: COVID-19 samples from acute and convalescent phases originated in the United States, Italy and Spain.

The protocol was immunoSEQ multiplex PCR, while the TCRdb copy is restricted to in-frame clones and leaves out a portion. The sample consists of some 120,000 clones, over 75% of them appearing once. Patients at the Seattle site were enrolled during active infection and followed longitudinally. CDR3 length equals 17 residues. The V gene's germline CDR1 is SEHNR and CDR2 FQNEAQ (reference sequence). Trimming removed 4 bases from V and 1 base from J, with 19 bases in between. The rearrangement joins TRBV7-9 to TRBJ2-5, with D unclear. Material: peripheral blood. The sequence was obtained from a man aged 30 to 45 with COVID-19, enrolled during active disease. CDR3 bases: TGTGCCAGCAGCTCCCCGAGAGGAGATACGACCCAAGAGACCCAGTACTTC. It encodes CASSSPRGDTTQETQYF.